The source of this TCR beta chain is a study of blood T cell repertoires in COVID-19. This table comes from immunoSEQ multiplex PCR, and its TCRdb copy is limited to in-frame clones, with some not included. The data contain 130,000 to 150,000 clones, 70% to 90% of them singletons. There are 15 residues in the CDR3. The germline V and J ends were trimmed by 0 bases and 4 bases, with 13 bases remaining between them. Per germline, CDR1 SGHKS and CDR2 YYEKEE (reference sequence). The J gene is TRBJ1-2, the V gene TRBV5-5; a weak D match, TRBD1 (6 bases). Sequenced input: peripheral blood. The origin of this receptor is a man in his 60s with active or convalescent COVID-19. CDR3 bases: TGTGCCAGCAGCTTGGTTCCCCCGGACAGCTATGGCTACACCTTC. Translated: CASSLVPPDSYGYTF. Full variable domain (missing parts from reference TRBV5-5 and TRBJ1-2): DAGVTQSPTHLIKTRGQQVTLRCSPISGHKSVSWYQQVLGQGPQFIFQYYEKEERGRGNFPDRFSARQFPNYSSELNVNALLLGDSALYLCASSLVPPDSYGYTFGSGTRLTVV.